This TCR beta chain originates from a study of Graves' ophthalmopathy and Graves' hyperthyroidism. Beta-chain TCR CDR3 regions were amplified from RNA transcripts. Second-round multiplex PCR came after a first-round RT-PCR that employed HTBI primers. In TCRdb, the multiplex PCR reads were re-called with MiXCR into one record per CDR3 protein. The sample includes a few hundred thousand distinct CDR3 sequences, 15% of them seen just once. Broader study findings: Blood was where most expanded thyroid clonotypes above 0.001 frequency also turned up.

With V trimmed by 1 base and J by 10 bases, 7 bases remained unmatched. Per the germline V gene, CDR1 is MNHEY and CDR2 is SVGAGI. The CDR3 is 14 amino acids. Participants with hyperthyroidism, aged 18 to 65, were newly diagnosed with under 2 months' duration. Patients were left out if they had other autoimmune diseases, uncontrolled infections, pregnancy or lactation. Clinicians made diagnoses from clinical symptoms, serum thyroxine, TRAb, thyroid ultrasound and orbital computed tomography. This clonotype was observed many times. Antigen unknown. The chain has TRBV6-5 and TRBJ1-1; 9 nucleotides align to TRBD1. This clonotype was sampled from a woman aged 18-29 years with stable Graves' hyperthyroidism. The source material was peripheral blood. CDR3 protein: CASSYLDRGLTAFF. Here the CDR3 DNA reads TGTGCCAGCAGTTACTTGGACAGGGGACTAACAGCTTTCTTT.